Listed below are T cell receptor beta chains from one sample, sequenced in a study of T cells in localized non-small cell lung cancer. Method: immunoSEQ multiplex PCR; TCRdb's copy keeps in-frame clones and lacks some. Of tens of thousands of clones listed, 80% to 95% are singletons. The material sequenced was peripheral blood, taken before any cancer treatment. All receptors come from a female donor over 55 with stage I lung adenocarcinoma. The CDR3 runs from the conserved cysteine through the conserved F or W. Fields, in order: CDR3 DNA, CDR3 protein, D gene, clone size, J gene, V gene. D genes are given only for firm matches. Some rows mark clone size as missing; the rest say once, few, many or name a class of expanded clone.

CDR3nt: TGTGCCAGCAGCCAAGATGAGGGGATTCGGACCCAGTACTTC
CDR3aa: CASSQDEGIRTQYF
d_gene: .
abundance: .
j_gene: TRBJ2-5
v_gene: TRBV4-2

CDR3nt: TGTGCCAGCAGCTTCTCTCTAGCGGGGGACACCGGGGAGCTGTTTTTT
CDR3aa: CASSFSLAGDTGELFF
d_gene: TRBD2
abundance: .
j_gene: TRBJ2-2
v_gene: TRBV11-3

CDR3nt: TGTGCCAGCAGCATAGGGAATAGCGGGAGGGCAGATACGCAGTATTTT
CDR3aa: CASSIGNSGRADTQYF
d_gene: TRBD2
abundance: .
j_gene: TRBJ2-3
v_gene: TRBV5-5

CDR3nt: TGTGCCAGCCTCCGGGGGGCAGGCGCTGGAAACACCATATATTTT
CDR3aa: CASLRGAGAGNTIYF
d_gene: .
abundance: .
j_gene: TRBJ1-3
v_gene: TRBV28

CDR3nt: TGTGCCAGTATCAAAGGGGCCCCACGCGGGTTGAGCACTGAAGCTTTCTTT
CDR3aa: CASIKGAPRGLSTEAFF
d_gene: .
abundance: once
j_gene: TRBJ1-1
v_gene: TRBV19

CDR3nt: TGCGCCAGCAGCTTTACAGGGAGGGGAAACACCATATATTTT
CDR3aa: CASSFTGRGNTIYF
d_gene: .
abundance: .
j_gene: TRBJ1-3
v_gene: TRBV5-1

CDR3nt: TGTGCCAGCTCACCACCGATCGGGAGGATCCAAGAGACCCAGTACTTC
CDR3aa: CASSPPIGRIQETQYF
d_gene: TRBD2
abundance: .
j_gene: TRBJ2-5
v_gene: TRBV18

CDR3nt: TGCGCCAGCAGCCAAGAGGAGGGCTACGAGCAGTACTTC
CDR3aa: CASSQEEGYEQYF
d_gene: .
abundance: .
j_gene: TRBJ2-7
v_gene: TRBV4-1

CDR3nt: TGTGCCAGTAGTATTCGGGGGGCGCAGTCGGAGACCCAGTACTTC
CDR3aa: CASSIRGAQSETQYF
d_gene: .
abundance: .
j_gene: TRBJ2-5
v_gene: TRBV19

CDR3nt: TGCGCCAGCAGCCAGGACAGGGGCGAGCAGTACTTC
CDR3aa: CASSQDRGEQYF
d_gene: TRBD1
abundance: .
j_gene: TRBJ2-7
v_gene: TRBV4-1

CDR3nt: TGCGCCAGCAGCCCCAGTGGAGATCACGTCGTAACACCCCTCCACTTT
CDR3aa: CASSPSGDHVVTPLHF
d_gene: .
abundance: .
j_gene: TRBJ1-6
v_gene: TRBV5-1

CDR3nt: TGTGCCAGCAGCGTAAAGGGGACAAAAAATGAAAAACTGTTTTTT
CDR3aa: CASSVKGTKNEKLFF
d_gene: .
abundance: .
j_gene: TRBJ1-4
v_gene: TRBV9

CDR3nt: TGTGCCAGCAGTTTCCAGCAATTAACCGGGGAGCTGTTTTTT
CDR3aa: CASSFQQLTGELFF
d_gene: .
abundance: .
j_gene: TRBJ2-2
v_gene: TRBV28

CDR3nt: TGTGCCAGCAGGGAACAGGGGGCAGACTATGGCTACACCTTC
CDR3aa: CASREQGADYGYTF
d_gene: TRBD1
abundance: .
j_gene: TRBJ1-2
v_gene: TRBV2

CDR3nt: TGTGCAAGTCGCCTAGCGGGAGGCTCCTCCTGCGAGCAGTACTTC
CDR3aa: CASRLAGGSSCEQYF
d_gene: .
abundance: once
j_gene: TRBJ2-7
v_gene: TRBV12-2

CDR3nt: TGTGCCAGCAGGCCTACAGGGGGCGCCACCGGGGAGCTGTTTTTT
CDR3aa: CASRPTGGATGELFF
d_gene: TRBD1
abundance: .
j_gene: TRBJ2-2
v_gene: TRBV7-2

CDR3nt: TGTGCCAGCAGCCCAGGGAGTTTTAGGTATGGCTACACCTTC
CDR3aa: CASSPGSFRYGYTF
d_gene: .
abundance: .
j_gene: TRBJ1-2
v_gene: TRBV5-6

CDR3nt: TGTGCCAGCAGTTTATTGGGCAGGGTGCCCTACAATGAGCAGTTCTTC
CDR3aa: CASSLLGRVPYNEQFF
d_gene: .
abundance: .
j_gene: TRBJ2-1
v_gene: TRBV27

CDR3nt: TGCGCCAGCAGCCTGTCGGGGCCAGATACGCAGTATTTT
CDR3aa: CASSLSGPDTQYF
d_gene: .
abundance: .
j_gene: TRBJ2-3
v_gene: TRBV5-1

CDR3nt: TGTGCCAGCGACCTTGATCAGGGGATGGGAGGCTACACCTTC
CDR3aa: CASDLDQGMGGYTF
d_gene: .
abundance: .
j_gene: TRBJ1-2
v_gene: TRBV6-1

CDR3nt: TGTGCCACCAGCAGAGACGGACTAGCGGGTCTTCCTTACGAGCAGTACTTC
CDR3aa: CATSRDGLAGLPYEQYF
d_gene: TRBD2
abundance: .
j_gene: TRBJ2-7
v_gene: TRBV15

CDR3nt: TGTGCCAGTCGCCAGGGGAACACTGAAGCTTTCTTT
CDR3aa: CASRQGNTEAFF
d_gene: .
abundance: .
j_gene: TRBJ1-1
v_gene: TRBV7-9

CDR3nt: TGTGCCAGTAGTAAGGACGGACGCTACGAGCAGTACTTC
CDR3aa: CASSKDGRYEQYF
d_gene: .
abundance: .
j_gene: TRBJ2-7
v_gene: TRBV19

CDR3nt: TGTGCCAGCACCCTCTTGGGGGGCTCACAAGCAGATACGCAGTATTTT
CDR3aa: CASTLLGGSQADTQYF
d_gene: .
abundance: .
j_gene: TRBJ2-3
v_gene: TRBV9

CDR3nt: TGTGCCACAGCAGTTGGGGAGACCCAGTACTTC
CDR3aa: CATAVGETQYF
d_gene: .
abundance: .
j_gene: TRBJ2-5
v_gene: TRBV6-6

CDR3nt: TGTGCCAGTAGTATACAAACAGGGAATCAGCCCCAGCATTTT
CDR3aa: CASSIQTGNQPQHF
d_gene: .
abundance: .
j_gene: TRBJ1-5
v_gene: TRBV19

CDR3nt: TGTGCCAGCAGCTTACTCCCATCGAACACTGAAGCTTTCTTT
CDR3aa: CASSLLPSNTEAFF
d_gene: .
abundance: .
j_gene: TRBJ1-1
v_gene: TRBV7-3

CDR3nt: TGTGCCAGCAGCGGCCAGGGGGGTACCTACGAGCAGTACTTC
CDR3aa: CASSGQGGTYEQYF
d_gene: .
abundance: .
j_gene: TRBJ2-7
v_gene: TRBV6-6

CDR3nt: TGTGCCAGCAGTGCGCCCGGGAGTGGCAATCAGCCCCAGCATTTT
CDR3aa: CASSAPGSGNQPQHF
d_gene: .
abundance: .
j_gene: TRBJ1-5
v_gene: TRBV28

CDR3nt: TGTGCCAGTAGTATGTGGCCGGGACCGATATATGGCTACACCTTC
CDR3aa: CASSMWPGPIYGYTF
d_gene: .
abundance: .
j_gene: TRBJ1-2
v_gene: TRBV19

CDR3nt: TGTGCCAGCAGTGAACTCTCTGGGGCCAACGTCCTGACTTTC
CDR3aa: CASSELSGANVLTF
d_gene: .
abundance: .
j_gene: TRBJ2-6
v_gene: TRBV2

CDR3nt: TGCGCCAGCACAGCCAGGGAAAACACTGAAGCTTTCTTT
CDR3aa: CASTARENTEAFF
d_gene: .
abundance: .
j_gene: TRBJ1-1
v_gene: TRBV10-1

CDR3nt: TGCGCCAGCAGCTTGGCGGATGCACAAGATACGCAGTATTTT
CDR3aa: CASSLADAQDTQYF
d_gene: .
abundance: .
j_gene: TRBJ2-3
v_gene: TRBV5-1

CDR3nt: TGCGCCAGCAGCCAAGATCTGTGGAGTCGCACAGATACGCAGTATTTT
CDR3aa: CASSQDLWSRTDTQYF
d_gene: .
abundance: .
j_gene: TRBJ2-3
v_gene: TRBV4-1

CDR3nt: TGTGCCAGCAGTTTACCGGGACAGCCTTATGGCTACACCTTC
CDR3aa: CASSLPGQPYGYTF
d_gene: TRBD1
abundance: .
j_gene: TRBJ1-2
v_gene: TRBV28

CDR3nt: TGCGCCAGCAGCTTGGGAGGACAGCTTAACTATGGCTACACCTTC
CDR3aa: CASSLGGQLNYGYTF
d_gene: .
abundance: .
j_gene: TRBJ1-2
v_gene: TRBV5-1

CDR3nt: TGTGCCAGCAGTTTATGGGGGAATCAGCCCCAGCATTTT
CDR3aa: CASSLWGNQPQHF
d_gene: .
abundance: .
j_gene: TRBJ1-5
v_gene: TRBV27

CDR3nt: TGTGCCAGCAGTGTAGCGGGAACCTACGAGCAGTACTTC
CDR3aa: CASSVAGTYEQYF
d_gene: TRBD2
abundance: .
j_gene: TRBJ2-7
v_gene: TRBV5-4

CDR3nt: TGTGCCAGCAGTCGTAGCGGGGGGGAAGTAGATACGCAGTATTTT
CDR3aa: CASSRSGGEVDTQYF
d_gene: TRBD2
abundance: .
j_gene: TRBJ2-3
v_gene: TRBV9

CDR3nt: TGCGCCAGCAGCTTGGGCAGGTCGATCAAGCCCCAGCATTTT
CDR3aa: CASSLGRSIKPQHF
d_gene: .
abundance: .
j_gene: TRBJ1-5
v_gene: TRBV5-1

CDR3nt: TGTGCCAGCTCCCCGGGGAGGCGGCCCTCTGGGGCCAACGTCCTGACTTTC
CDR3aa: CASSPGRRPSGANVLTF
d_gene: .
abundance: .
j_gene: TRBJ2-6
v_gene: TRBV18

CDR3nt: TGTGCCAGCAAGGTCGCGGGACGGGCGAATGAGCAGTTCTTC
CDR3aa: CASKVAGRANEQFF
d_gene: .
abundance: .
j_gene: TRBJ2-1
v_gene: TRBV2

CDR3nt: TGCGCCAGCAGCTTGGGACAGAGAATGAACACTGAAGCTTTCTTT
CDR3aa: CASSLGQRMNTEAFF
d_gene: .
abundance: .
j_gene: TRBJ1-1
v_gene: TRBV5-1

CDR3nt: TGTGCCAGCAGCTTGACGGTGGGGCTGGGGAATCAGCCCCAGCATTTT
CDR3aa: CASSLTVGLGNQPQHF
d_gene: .
abundance: .
j_gene: TRBJ1-5
v_gene: TRBV5-8

CDR3nt: TGCGCCAGCAGCTTGACAGCGGGCCACCTCAATGAGCAGTTCTTC
CDR3aa: CASSLTAGHLNEQFF
d_gene: .
abundance: .
j_gene: TRBJ2-1
v_gene: TRBV5-1

CDR3nt: TGTGCCAGCAGTGAAGAAGACGGAATAATCTATGGCTACACCTTC
CDR3aa: CASSEEDGIIYGYTF
d_gene: .
abundance: .
j_gene: TRBJ1-2
v_gene: TRBV2

CDR3nt: TGTGCCAGCAGTAGAGGGGGGACGGGAGAAAAACTGTTTTTT
CDR3aa: CASSRGGTGEKLFF
d_gene: .
abundance: .
j_gene: TRBJ1-4
v_gene: TRBV28

CDR3nt: TGTGCCAGCCTAACGTTACACCCTGGGACTAACTATGGCTACACCTTC
CDR3aa: CASLTLHPGTNYGYTF
d_gene: .
abundance: .
j_gene: TRBJ1-2
v_gene: TRBV28

CDR3nt: TGTGCCAGCTCACCGGGATCGGATCAGCCCCAGCATTTT
CDR3aa: CASSPGSDQPQHF
d_gene: .
abundance: .
j_gene: TRBJ1-5
v_gene: TRBV18

CDR3nt: TGTGCCAGCTCAGGGGTAGGCAGTCAGCCCCAGCATTTT
CDR3aa: CASSGVGSQPQHF
d_gene: .
abundance: .
j_gene: TRBJ1-5
v_gene: TRBV19

CDR3nt: TGTGCCAGCTCACCCCCGGGGGCGGGAGAGACCCAGTACTTC
CDR3aa: CASSPPGAGETQYF
d_gene: .
abundance: .
j_gene: TRBJ2-5
v_gene: TRBV18